Given below is one T cell receptor (beta chain) in context. Under the authors' procedure: How many nucleated cells were present was estimated from reference gene primer amplification. Here immunoSEQ multiplex PCR was the method, and the copy in TCRdb shows in-frame clones only, minus some. The V and J calls and clone size were taken over from that table, and D and trimming were inferred from the DNA. The sample shows fewer than 500,000 clones, 81% of them seen only once. This entry comes from a study of blood T cell repertoires in COVID-19. About the study: There were acute and convalescent COVID-19 samples, and they came from the United States, Italy and Spain. Sample material is recorded as cDNA or gDNA derived from T cells, B-cell-depleted T cells, or PBMCs.

The CDR3 extends over 11 amino acids. Germline CDR1 is SQVTM and CDR2 is ANQGSEA. Deletions cut 4 bases from V and 3 bases from J, with 7 bases between. V gene TRBV29-1 combines with J gene TRBJ2-7; a weak D match, TRBD1 (6 bases). The specimen was peripheral blood. The TCR was taken from a human donor with acute or convalescent COVID-19. The donor label of this sample is uncertain. In DNA, the CDR3 is TGCAGCGTTGGGACAGACTACGAGCAGTACTTC. It yields the protein CSVGTDYEQYF.